This T cell receptor beta chain was sequenced in a study of shared clonotypes between healthy human individuals. Study-wide findings and caveats: Depth was large, yet rarefaction showed that sorted-subset sequencing was incomplete.

Several immunoSEQ plates held equal portions of the genomic DNA taken from each subset. In the source study's methods: Junction-only sequences without quality scores were provided by ImmunoSEQ, so filtering was different. The assay was immunoSEQ multiplex PCR, and TCRdb's table has in-frame clones only and misses some. V, J and clone size reflect that table, while D and trimming were determined from the DNA. This sample has 600,000 to 750,000 clones, with about 92% found just once. The CD8 memory sample joined CD45RO+ cells and CCR7-negative CD45RA+ cells. Notes on this clone: Its antigen is not known.

Trimming left V 3 bases short and J 5 bases short, with 4 bases between. The CDR3 totals 11 residues. Germline loops: CDR1 MDHEN, CDR2 SYDVKM. The TCR was taken from a man aged 18-30 years in good health. Some clones in this sample may be carry-over from other donors' samples. Sequencing was carried out using memory CD8+ T cells from PBMCs. The sample's subset: CD45RO+ cells pooled with CCR7-negative TemRA cells. V usage is TRBV28 and J usage is TRBJ2-5, with D uncertain. In nucleotides, the CDR3 is TGTGCCAGCAGTTTTTGGGAGACCCAGTACTTC. This translates into CASSFWETQYF.